These T cell receptor beta chains were read from a single sample in a study of radiotherapy plus CTLA-4 blockade in lung cancer. Using immunoSEQ multiplex PCR, the repertoire was profiled, and TCRdb retains in-frame clones only, with some absent. The sample includes fewer than 55,000 clones, 70% to 90% of them seen just once. This sample comprised peripheral blood, obtained from a patient treated with radiotherapy plus ipilimumab. The receptors here all came from a human donor with non-small cell lung cancer whose response to radiotherapy plus ipilimumab could not be evaluated. Both conserved end residues are part of each CDR3. The D gene is left open where the match is weak.

CDR3aa,v_gene,d_gene
CASSQTGYNEQFF,TRBV4-3,NA
CASRNDGQGGETQYF,TRBV7-3,TRBD1
CASSQGGRGINEKLFF,TRBV4-1,NA
CASSVSGRAEQYF,TRBV7-8,TRBD2
CASSSPPSGNTIYF,TRBV28,NA
CASSLGDRAQETQYF,TRBV7-2,TRBD1
CASSFGQGGSYEQYF,TRBV7-9,TRBD1
CASSQESGGYTF,TRBV4-2,NA
CASSLAGRGRGGTEAFF,TRBV7-8,NA
CASSSTTGRYEKLFF,TRBV5-1,TRBD1
CASSAWGLRQGPTDTQYF,TRBV7-2,NA
CSVGAGANYGYTF,TRBV29-1,NA
CASSAPGTGNQPQHF,TRBV7-2,NA
CASTDHYYEQFF,TRBV2,NA
CASSSGLLNSDEQFF,TRBV6-5,NA
CASSARLGQGRTVSQPQHF,TRBV28,TRBD1
CASSLERTGYGYTF,TRBV7-9,TRBD1
CASSLVQGVGIYAIYEQYF,TRBV11-3,TRBD1
CASSLGQESSKAFF,TRBV5-8,NA
CASIHTEEIRGADGYTF,TRBV28,NA
CAWSVGLAGDLGLSTDTQYF,TRBV30,TRBD2
CASSVGGVAAYEQYF,TRBV9,NA
CASPRDSGRSPETQYF,TRBV21-1,NA
CASSQNSGAPGTQYF,TRBV4-3,NA
CASSIEAGVNTEAFF,TRBV19,NA
CASSLDPSGRDEQFF,TRBV5-4,TRBD2
CASSRNRKNTEAFF,TRBV28,NA
CASSIYTGTDNQPQHF,TRBV19,TRBD1
CASSNRATNTGELFF,TRBV5-1,NA
CASSFRTGNDGYTF,TRBV7-8,TRBD1
CASSLILQGYDGYTF,TRBV5-4,NA
CASSQEGLGNTIYF,TRBV4-1,NA
CASSPQRERYNEQFF,TRBV7-9,TRBD2
CASNLGVPYEQYF,TRBV30,NA
CASSSPWTGTGELFF,TRBV7-6,TRBD1
CASSLFSGGTQYF,TRBV2,TRBD2
CSVDKLALNEQFF,TRBV29-1,TRBD2
CASSSTSADTQYF,TRBV7-3,TRBD2
CASSTGQLVNYGYTF,TRBV5-4,NA
CASSYFDRNTGELFF,TRBV7-6,NA
CASSRSLGEGTDTQYF,TRBV4-3,TRBD2
CASSENSQGETQYF,TRBV2,NA
CASSLLGSNNEQFF,TRBV27,NA
CASSPGQGVSPLHF,TRBV28,TRBD1
CASRHGTNGGYTF,TRBV6-1,NA
CASSVTSGSGTDTQYF,TRBV28,TRBD2
CACQGESGNTIYF,TRBV30,TRBD1
CASSVTSGILDEQFF,TRBV9,TRBD2